The next 15 T cell receptor beta chains were all read from a single sample in a study of cytomegalovirus exposure and HLA in healthy donors. The study ran its PCR with 60 Vbeta and 13 Jbeta primers. Profiling relied on immunoSEQ multiplex PCR, and the TCRdb table lists in-frame clones only, not all of them. Of about 240,000 clones listed, 82% are singletons. The sample taken for sequencing was PBMCs. The receptor set was obtained from a woman between 35 and 50 years old in good health and CMV-seropositive.

CDR3 region: CASSLDLSSGNTIYF. As DNA, the CDR3 is TGCGCCAGCAGCTTGGATCTGAGCTCTGGAAACACCATATATTTT. The chain recombines TRBV5-1 with TRBJ1-3; D ambiguous. The CDR3 runs to 15 residues. V shed 0 bases and J shed 0 bases, with 7 bases lying between them. Germline CDR1 SGHRS, CDR2 YFSETQ.

The chain uses TRBV4-3 and TRBJ2-3; tentative D call: TRBD1 (6 bases). The CDR3 has 20 amino acids. Germline CDR1 is LGHNA and CDR2 is YSLEER. Deletions cut 2 bases from V and 5 bases from J, with 29 bases between. The DNA for the CDR3 is TGCGCCAGCAGCCAACACTCCCGAGTGGGACAACAGGACCCAGGAGATACGCAGTATTTT. This translates into CASSQHSRVGQQDPGDTQYF.

This clone was detected only a few times. The V gene is TRBV5-1, the J gene TRBJ1-3, with TRBD1 matching over 8 bases. Per the germline V gene, CDR1 is SGHRS and CDR2 is YFSETQ. This CDR3 is 15 amino acids long. The V and J ends lost 5 bases and 2 bases, in that order; junction bases with no gene match: 6. The CDR3 here is CASSRDRQTGNTIYF. Written as DNA, the CDR3 is TGCGCCAGCAGTCGGGACAGGCAAACTGGAAACACCATATATTTT. The full variable domain, completed using reference TRBV5-1 and TRBJ1-3, is KAGVTQTPRYLIKTRGQQVTLSCSPISGHRSVSWYQQTPGQGLQFLFEYFSETQRNKGNFPGRFSGRQFSNSRSEMNVSTLELGDSALYLCASSRDRQTGNTIYFGEGSWLTVV.

The gene calls are TRBV29-1 and TRBJ1-1; a weak D match, TRBD1 (6 bases). Germline V gene lookup returns CDR1 SQVTM and CDR2 ANQGSEA. This CDR3 contains 13 residues. Deletions cut 4 bases from V and 3 bases from J, with 12 bases between. CDR3 protein: CSVGTGRDTEAFF. CDR3 in DNA: TGCAGCGTTGGCACAGGGAGGGACACTGAAGCTTTCTTT.

This chain joins TRBV5-4 and TRBJ2-7, with TRBD1 matching over 7 bases. The CDR3 has 14 residues. CDR1 and CDR2 (germline): SGHNT, YYREEE (reference sequence). The V and J ends lost 4 bases and 4 bases, in that order; junction bases with no gene match: 8. CDR3 sequence: CASSRDRLAYEQYF. The CDR3, as DNA: TGTGCCAGCAGCCGGGACAGACTTGCTTACGAGCAGTACTTC.

This clone was seen more than once but under ten times. The genes are TRBV7-2 and TRBJ1-2, with D hard to call. The CDR3 runs to 14 residues. The germline V gene encodes CDR1 SGHTA and CDR2 FQGNSA. Deletions cut 1 base from V and 2 bases from J, with 8 bases between. CDR3 DNA: TGTGCCAGCAGCTTAGAACCAGAAAACTATGGCTACACCTTC. Amino acids: CASSLEPENYGYTF.

This clone was counted only a few times. V is TRBV4-1 and J is TRBJ1-1, with TRBD1 matching over 8 bases. J gave up 5 bases and V 3 bases, and 14 bases lay outside the gene matches. The CDR3 sequence is 17 residues long. The germline V gene encodes CDR1 MGHRA and CDR2 YSYEKL. The CDR3: CASSQALRGRRNTEAFF. CDR3 DNA sequence: TGCGCCAGCAGCCAGGCCCTCAGGGGGCGACGGAATACTGAAGCTTTCTTT.

The chain joins TRBV5-1 to TRBJ1-1, with TRBD1 matching 11 bases. In germline, CDR1 is SGHRS, CDR2 YFSETQ. The trim removed 4 bases at V and 8 bases at J, leaving 4 bases unmatched. The CDR3 has 13 amino acids. In nucleotides, the CDR3 is TGCGCCAGCAGCCTCGGACAGGGGGCAGAAGCTTTCTTT. It specifies CASSLGQGAEAFF. Drawing the rest from reference TRBV5-1 and TRBJ1-1, the complete variable domain is KAGVTQTPRYLIKTRGQQVTLSCSPISGHRSVSWYQQTPGQGLQFLFEYFSETQRNKGNFPGRFSGRQFSNSRSEMNVSTLELGDSALYLCASSLGQGAEAFFGQGTRLTVV.

The J gene is TRBJ1-1, the V gene TRBV14; D remains ambiguous. This CDR3 contains 15 residues. Germline values: CDR1 SGHDN, CDR2 FVKESK. V shed 2 bases and J shed 3 bases, with 13 bases lying between them. The CDR3: CASSQLPFRYTEAFF. In nucleotides, the CDR3 is TGTGCCAGCAGCCAACTCCCCTTCCGGTACACTGAAGCTTTCTTT.

The CDR3: CASSRERDYEQYF. The CDR3 bases are TGTGCCAGCAGTCGGGAGCGGGACTACGAGCAGTACTTC. The V gene is TRBV6-1, the J gene TRBJ2-7; 7 bases line up with TRBD2. Trimming removed 5 bases from V and 3 bases from J; junction bases left unmatched: 4. Germline CDR1 reads MNHNS; CDR2 reads SASEGT. This CDR3 spans 13 amino acids.

The rearrangement uses TRBV21-1 and TRBJ1-1. TRBV21-1 is noted as a pseudogene. The CDR3 has 17 residues. CDR3 bases: TGTGCCAGCAGCAAAGCAGACGATCGGCGGGGGCACACTGAAGCTTTCTTT. It yields the protein CASSKADDRRGHTEAFF.

The rearrangement joins TRBV5-1 to TRBJ2-1, with 8 bases fitting TRBD2. The CDR3 runs 17 residues. From germline, CDR1 is SGHRS and CDR2 YFSETQ. V dropped 4 bases and J dropped 4; count of bases not matched to a gene: 13. CDR3 amino acids: CASSPDVAGNLYNEQFF. The CDR3 DNA follows: TGCGCCAGCAGCCCCGATGTAGCGGGAAACTTGTACAATGAGCAGTTCTTC.

The V gene is TRBV10-3, the J gene TRBJ1-2; 8 nucleotides align to TRBD1. Germline CDR1 is ENHRY and CDR2 is SYGVKD. This CDR3 has 14 amino acids. The V and J ends lost 4 bases and 4 bases, in that order; junction bases with no gene match: 5. Written as DNA, the CDR3 is TGTGCCATCAGTGGGACAGGGACTGCCTATGGCTACACCTTC. It is translated as CAISGTGTAYGYTF.

The chain is built from TRBV10-3 and TRBJ2-5, with TRBD2 as a possible D gene (6 bases). The J call could be wrong; TRBJ2-7 is a better fit for the DNA end. The CDR3 extends over 12 amino acids. Germline V gene data show CDR1 as ENHRY and CDR2 as SYGVKD. The CDR3 nucleotides read TGTGCCATCAGCGGAGGGGATTACGAGCAGTACTTC. Translating gives CAISGGDYEQYF.

The chain couples TRBV6-6 to TRBJ2-1; TRBD1 aligns across 8 bases. The junction had 10 bases not matched to a gene; V was cut back by 4 bases and J by 5 bases. Germline-derived CDR1 and CDR2 are MNHNY and SVGAGI (reference sequence). The CDR3 has 16 amino acids. The CDR3: CASSSTGQVKHNEQFF. The CDR3, as DNA: TGTGCCAGCAGTTCCACGGGACAGGTAAAACACAATGAGCAGTTCTTC.